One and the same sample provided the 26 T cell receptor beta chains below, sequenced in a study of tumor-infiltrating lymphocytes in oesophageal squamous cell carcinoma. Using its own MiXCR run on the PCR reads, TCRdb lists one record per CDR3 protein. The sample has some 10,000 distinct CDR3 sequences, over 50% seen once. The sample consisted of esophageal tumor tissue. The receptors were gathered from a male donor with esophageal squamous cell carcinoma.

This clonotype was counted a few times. The chain's CDR3 is CASSLETGTAYNEQFF. The DNA for the CDR3 is TGTGCCAGCAGCTTAGAAACCGGGACAGCCTACAATGAGCAGTTCTTC. The chain employs TRBV7-8 and TRBJ2-1; 7 bases match TRBD1. CDR1 is SGHVS and CDR2 is FQNEAQ in the germline V gene. The CDR3 sequence is 16 residues long. The V segment lost 1 base and the J segment 2 bases; nucleotides outside the gene matches: 5.

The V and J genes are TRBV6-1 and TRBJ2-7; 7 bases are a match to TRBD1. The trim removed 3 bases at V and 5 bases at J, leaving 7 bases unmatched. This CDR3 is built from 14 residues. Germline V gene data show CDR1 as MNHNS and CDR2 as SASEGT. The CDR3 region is CASSDAGGVNEQYF. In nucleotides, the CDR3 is TGTGCCAGCAGTGACGCAGGGGGTGTCAACGAGCAGTACTTC.

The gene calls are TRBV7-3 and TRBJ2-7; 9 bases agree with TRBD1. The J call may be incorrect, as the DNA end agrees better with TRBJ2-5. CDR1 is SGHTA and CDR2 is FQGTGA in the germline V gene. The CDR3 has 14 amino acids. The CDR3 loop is CASSFGTGKETQYF. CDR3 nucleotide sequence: TGTGCCAGCAGCTTCGGGACAGGGAAAGAGACCCAGTACTTC.

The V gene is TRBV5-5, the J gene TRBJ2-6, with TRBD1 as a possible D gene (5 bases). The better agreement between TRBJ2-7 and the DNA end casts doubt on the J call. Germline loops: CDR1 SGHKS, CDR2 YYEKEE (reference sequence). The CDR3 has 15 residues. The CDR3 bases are TGTGCCAGCAGCTACGGCCAGGGCGGATACTACGAGCAGTACTTC. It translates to CASSYGQGGYYEQYF.

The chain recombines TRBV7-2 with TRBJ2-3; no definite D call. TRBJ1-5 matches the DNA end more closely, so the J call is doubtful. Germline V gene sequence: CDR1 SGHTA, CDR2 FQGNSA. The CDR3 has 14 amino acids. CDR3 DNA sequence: TGTGCCAGCAGCTTAAGAACCCCCGCAGATACGCAGCATTTT. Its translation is CASSLRTPADTQHF.

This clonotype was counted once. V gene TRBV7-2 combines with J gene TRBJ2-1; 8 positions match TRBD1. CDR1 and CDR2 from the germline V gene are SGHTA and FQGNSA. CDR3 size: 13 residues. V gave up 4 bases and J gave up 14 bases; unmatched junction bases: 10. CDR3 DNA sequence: TGTGCCAGCAGCTCCAATACAGGGGGAGGTAAGTTCTTC. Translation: CASSSNTGGGKFF.

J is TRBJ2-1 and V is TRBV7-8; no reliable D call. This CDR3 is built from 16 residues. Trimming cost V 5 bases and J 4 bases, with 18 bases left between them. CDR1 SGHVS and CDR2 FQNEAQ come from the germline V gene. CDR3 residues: CASSQVWSSRYNEQFF. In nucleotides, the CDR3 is TGTGCCAGCAGCCAGGTTTGGAGCTCACGGTACAATGAGCAGTTCTTC. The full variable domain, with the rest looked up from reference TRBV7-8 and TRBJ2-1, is GAGVSQSPRYKVAKRGQDVALRCDPISGHVSLFWYQQALGQGPEFLTYFQNEAQLDKSGLPSDRFFAERPEGSVSTLKIQRTQQEDSAVYLCASSQVWSSRYNEQFFGPGTRLTVL.

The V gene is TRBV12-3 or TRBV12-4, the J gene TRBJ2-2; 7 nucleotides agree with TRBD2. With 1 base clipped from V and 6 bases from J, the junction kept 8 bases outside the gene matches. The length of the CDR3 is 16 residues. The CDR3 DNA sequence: TGTGCCAGCAGTTTAGTTGTGGGAGGGCCCGCCGGGGAGCTGTTTTTT. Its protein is CASSLVVGGPAGELFF.

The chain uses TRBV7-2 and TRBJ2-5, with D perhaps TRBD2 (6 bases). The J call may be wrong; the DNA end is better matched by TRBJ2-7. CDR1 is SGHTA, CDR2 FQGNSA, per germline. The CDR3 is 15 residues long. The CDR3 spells CASSSYRTNSYEQYF. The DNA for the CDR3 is TGTGCCAGCAGCTCCTACCGGACTAACTCCTACGAGCAGTACTTC.

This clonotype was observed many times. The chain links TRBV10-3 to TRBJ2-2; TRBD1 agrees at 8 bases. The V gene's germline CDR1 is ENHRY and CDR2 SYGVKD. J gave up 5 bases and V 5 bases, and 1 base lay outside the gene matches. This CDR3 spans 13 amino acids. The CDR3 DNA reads TGTGCCATCAGTCGGACAGGGACCGGGGAGCTGTTTTTT. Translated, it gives CAISRTGTGELFF.

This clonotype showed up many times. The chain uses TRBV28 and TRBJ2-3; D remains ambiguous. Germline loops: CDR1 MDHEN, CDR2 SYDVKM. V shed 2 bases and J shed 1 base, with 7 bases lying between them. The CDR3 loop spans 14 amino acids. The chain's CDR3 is CASSLKLGTDTQYF. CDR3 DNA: TGTGCCAGCAGTTTAAAACTGGGCACAGATACGCAGTATTTT.

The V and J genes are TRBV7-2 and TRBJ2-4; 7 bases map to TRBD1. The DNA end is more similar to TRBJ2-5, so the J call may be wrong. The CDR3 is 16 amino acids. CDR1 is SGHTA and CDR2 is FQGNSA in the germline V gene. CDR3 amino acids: CASSSPIGTDQETQYF. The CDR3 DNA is TGTGCCAGCAGCTCGCCAATTGGGACAGATCAAGAGACCCAGTACTTC.

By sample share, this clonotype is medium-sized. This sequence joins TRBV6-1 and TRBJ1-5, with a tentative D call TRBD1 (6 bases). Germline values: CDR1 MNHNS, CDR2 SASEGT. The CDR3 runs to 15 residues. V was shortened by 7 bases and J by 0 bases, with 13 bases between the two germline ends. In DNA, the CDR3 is TGTGCCAGCACCCTGGACAGCTATAGCAATCAGCCCCAGCATTTT. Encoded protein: CASTLDSYSNQPQHF.

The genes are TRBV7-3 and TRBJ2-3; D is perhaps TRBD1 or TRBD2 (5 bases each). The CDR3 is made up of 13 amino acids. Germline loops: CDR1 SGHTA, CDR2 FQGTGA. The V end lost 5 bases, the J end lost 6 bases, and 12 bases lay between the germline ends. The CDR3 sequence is CASSPRGPDTQYF. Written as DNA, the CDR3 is TGTGCCAGCAGCCCCCGGGGCCCGGATACGCAGTATTTT.

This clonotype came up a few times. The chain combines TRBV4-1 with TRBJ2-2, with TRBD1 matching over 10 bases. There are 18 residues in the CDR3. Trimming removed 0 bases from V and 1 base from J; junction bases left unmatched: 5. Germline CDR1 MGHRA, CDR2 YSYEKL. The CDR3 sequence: CASSQDPRDRGNTGELFF. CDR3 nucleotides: TGCGCCAGCAGCCAAGATCCAAGGGACAGGGGGAACACCGGGGAGCTGTTTTTT.

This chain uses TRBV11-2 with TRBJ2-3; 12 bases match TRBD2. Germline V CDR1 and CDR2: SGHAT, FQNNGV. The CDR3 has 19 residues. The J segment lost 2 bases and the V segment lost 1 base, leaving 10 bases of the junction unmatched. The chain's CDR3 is CASSLVRTSGATLTDTQYF. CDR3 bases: TGTGCCAGCAGCTTAGTTAGGACTAGCGGGGCCACCCTCACAGATACGCAGTATTTT.

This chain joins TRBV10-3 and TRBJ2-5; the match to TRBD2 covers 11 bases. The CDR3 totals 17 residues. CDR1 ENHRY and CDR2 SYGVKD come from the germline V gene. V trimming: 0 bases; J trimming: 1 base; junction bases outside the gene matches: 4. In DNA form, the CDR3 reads TGTGCCATCAGTGAGTCCGCTAGCGGGAGGCTCCAAGAGACCCAGTACTTC. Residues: CAISESASGRLQETQYF.

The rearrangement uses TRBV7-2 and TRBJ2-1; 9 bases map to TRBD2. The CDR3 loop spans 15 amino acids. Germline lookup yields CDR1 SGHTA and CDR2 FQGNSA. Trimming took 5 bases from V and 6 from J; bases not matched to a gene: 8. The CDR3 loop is CASSHLAGYSNEQFF. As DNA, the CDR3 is TGTGCCAGCAGCCATCTAGCGGGGTACTCCAATGAGCAGTTCTTC. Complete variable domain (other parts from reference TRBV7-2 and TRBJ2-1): GAGVSQSPSNKVTEKGKDVELRCDPISGHTALYWYRQSLGQGLEFLIYFQGNSAPDKSGLPSDRFSAERTGGSVSTLTIQRTQQEDSAVYLCASSHLAGYSNEQFFGPGTRLTVL.

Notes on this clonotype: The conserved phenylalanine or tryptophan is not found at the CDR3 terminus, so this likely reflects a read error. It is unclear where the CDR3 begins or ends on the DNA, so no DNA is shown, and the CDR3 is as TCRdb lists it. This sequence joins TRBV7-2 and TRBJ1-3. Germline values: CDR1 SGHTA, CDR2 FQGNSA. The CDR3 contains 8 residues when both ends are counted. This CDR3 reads CASSLGAL.

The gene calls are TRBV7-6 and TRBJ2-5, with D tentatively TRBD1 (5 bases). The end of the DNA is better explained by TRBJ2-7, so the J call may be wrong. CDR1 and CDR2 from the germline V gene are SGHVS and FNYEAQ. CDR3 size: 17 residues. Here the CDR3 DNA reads TGTGCCAGCAGCTTTGGGGCCGAATTCTGGAAGCCCTACGAGCAGTACTTC. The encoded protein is CASSFGAEFWKPYEQYF.

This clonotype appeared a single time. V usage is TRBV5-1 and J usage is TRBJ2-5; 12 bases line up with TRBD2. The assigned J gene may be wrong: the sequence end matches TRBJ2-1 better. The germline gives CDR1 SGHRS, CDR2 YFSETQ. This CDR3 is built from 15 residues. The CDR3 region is CASSWGTSGLNEQFF. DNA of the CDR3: TGCGCCAGCAGCTGGGGGACTAGCGGGTTGAATGAGCAGTTCTTC.

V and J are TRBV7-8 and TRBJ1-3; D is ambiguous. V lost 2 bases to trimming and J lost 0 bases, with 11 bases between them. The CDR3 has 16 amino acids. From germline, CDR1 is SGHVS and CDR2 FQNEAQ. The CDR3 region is CASSLPDGNSGNTIYF. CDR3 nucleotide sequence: TGTGCCAGCAGCTTACCGGACGGAAACTCTGGAAACACCATATATTTT. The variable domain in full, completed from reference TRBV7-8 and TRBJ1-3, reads GAGVSQSPRYKVAKRGQDVALRCDPISGHVSLFWYQQALGQGPEFLTYFQNEAQLDKSGLPSDRFFAERPEGSVSTLKIQRTQQEDSAVYLCASSLPDGNSGNTIYFGEGSWLTVV.

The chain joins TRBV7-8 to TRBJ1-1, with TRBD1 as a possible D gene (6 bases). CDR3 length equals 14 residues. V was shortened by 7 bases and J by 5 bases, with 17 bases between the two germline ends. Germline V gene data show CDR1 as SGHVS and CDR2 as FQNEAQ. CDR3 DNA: TGTGCCAGCACGTTCGGAGGGGGTTTAACTGAAGCTTTCTTT. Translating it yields CASTFGGGLTEAFF.

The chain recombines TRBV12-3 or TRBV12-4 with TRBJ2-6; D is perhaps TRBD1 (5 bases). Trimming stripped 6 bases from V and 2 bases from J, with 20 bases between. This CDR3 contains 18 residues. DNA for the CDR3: TGTGCCAGCAGCGATATAGACAGAGTTACAGCTGGGGCCAACGTCCTGACTTTC. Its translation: CASSDIDRVTAGANVLTF.

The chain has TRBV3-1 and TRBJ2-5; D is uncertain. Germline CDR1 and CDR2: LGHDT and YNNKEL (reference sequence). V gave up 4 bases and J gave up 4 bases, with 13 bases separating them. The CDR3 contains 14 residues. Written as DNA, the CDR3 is TGTGCCAGCAGCCTATTTACTTGGGGAGAGACCCAGTACTTC. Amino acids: CASSLFTWGETQYF.

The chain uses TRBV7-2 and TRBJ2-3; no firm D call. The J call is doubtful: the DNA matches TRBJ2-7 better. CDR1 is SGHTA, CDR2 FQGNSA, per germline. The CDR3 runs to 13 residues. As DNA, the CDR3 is TGTGCCAGCAGCTTGGTGACAATAGCCGAGCAGTACTTC. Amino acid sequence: CASSLVTIAEQYF.